This T cell receptor beta chain was recorded in a study of beta chain features in type 1 diabetes. Points from the study as a whole: Shorter TCRB CDR3s, moderately but significantly so, were found in Type 1 diabetes patients in all four CD4+ subsets. TCRB repertoires of naive, central memory and Treg cells appeared more similar among patients than among healthy donors. Equally in patients and controls, PCR might preferentially amplify shorter templates.

This clone was seen only a few times. Its antigen is as yet unknown. The V and J ends lost 7 bases and 2 bases respectively, with 15 bases between them. There are 13 residues in the CDR3. From germline, CDR1 is SQVTM and CDR2 ANQGSEA. The entirety of the isolated RNA underwent reverse transcription, so expressed TCRB transcripts were sequenced. Measured with immunoSEQ multiplex PCR; TCRdb has only the in-frame clones, and not every one. This sample yields just over 600,000 clones, of which around 15% are seen a single time; approximately 0.099% belongs to the top ten. The specimen sequenced was naive CD4+ T cells from blood. This TCR derives from a man younger than 35 in good health. J is TRBJ2-7 and V is TRBV29-1; perhaps TRBD2 as D (5 bases). CDR3 residues: CSARGRLTYEQYF. The CDR3 DNA reads as TGCAGCGCAAGAGGGAGATTGACCTACGAGCAGTACTTC.